This record looks at one T cell receptor (beta chain) sequence and its context. Its antigen is unidentified. The V and J ends lost 2 bases and 11 bases, in that order; junction bases with no gene match: 6. This CDR3 contains 12 residues. Per the germline V gene, CDR1 is SGHDT and CDR2 is YYEEEE. Assay: immunoSEQ multiplex PCR; the TCRdb copy retains only in-frame clones and omits some. In the table there are approximately 50,000 clones, about three quarters of which are singletons. With ipilimumab providing CTLA-4 blockade, focal radiation was administered to patients who had chemo-refractory metastatic non-small-cell lung cancer. The sample originates from a study of radiotherapy plus CTLA-4 blockade in lung cancer. Background on the study: Objective responses occurred in about a sixth of patients; around 30% had disease control.

General observations from the study: Early blood T cell clone changes and increased post-radiation serum interferon-beta were reportedly the strongest response predictors. Radiotherapy with ipilimumab was followed by blood expansion of tumor-derived clones.

This chain links TRBV5-6 with TRBJ1-1; 7 nucleotides line up with TRBD1. Specimen: peripheral blood, collected from a patient treated with radiotherapy plus ipilimumab. The sequence was obtained from a human donor with non-small cell lung cancer who had a complete response to radiotherapy plus ipilimumab. The CDR3 bases are TGTGCCAGCAGCTTTATTACAGGGGACGCTTTCTTT. Protein: CASSFITGDAFF.